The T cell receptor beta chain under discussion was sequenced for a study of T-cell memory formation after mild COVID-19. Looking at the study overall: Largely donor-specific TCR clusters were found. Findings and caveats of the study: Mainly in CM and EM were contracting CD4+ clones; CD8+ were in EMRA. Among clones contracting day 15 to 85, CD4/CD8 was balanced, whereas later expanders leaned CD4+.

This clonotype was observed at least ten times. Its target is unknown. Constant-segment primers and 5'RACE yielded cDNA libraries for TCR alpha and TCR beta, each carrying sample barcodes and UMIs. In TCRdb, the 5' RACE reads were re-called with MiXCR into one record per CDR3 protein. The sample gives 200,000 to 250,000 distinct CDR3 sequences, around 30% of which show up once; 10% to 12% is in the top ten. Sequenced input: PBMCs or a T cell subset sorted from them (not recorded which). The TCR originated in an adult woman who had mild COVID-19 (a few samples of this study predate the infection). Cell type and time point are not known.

The chain's CDR3 is CASSLSGLDTQYF. The CDR3 bases are TGTGCCAGCAGCTTATCCGGGTTAGATACGCAGTATTTT. This chain uses TRBV7-2 with TRBJ2-3; D is uncertain. CDR1 SGHTA and CDR2 FQGNSA come from the germline V gene. The CDR3 consists of 13 residues. The V end was cut by 2 bases, the J end by 5 bases, with 8 bases between. The full variable domain, with the rest looked up from reference TRBV7-2 and TRBJ2-3, is GAGVSQSPSNKVTEKGKDVELRCDPISGHTALYWYRQSLGQGLEFLIYFQGNSAPDKSGLPSDRFSAERTGGSVSTLTIQRTQQEDSAVYLCASSLSGLDTQYFGPGTRLTVL.